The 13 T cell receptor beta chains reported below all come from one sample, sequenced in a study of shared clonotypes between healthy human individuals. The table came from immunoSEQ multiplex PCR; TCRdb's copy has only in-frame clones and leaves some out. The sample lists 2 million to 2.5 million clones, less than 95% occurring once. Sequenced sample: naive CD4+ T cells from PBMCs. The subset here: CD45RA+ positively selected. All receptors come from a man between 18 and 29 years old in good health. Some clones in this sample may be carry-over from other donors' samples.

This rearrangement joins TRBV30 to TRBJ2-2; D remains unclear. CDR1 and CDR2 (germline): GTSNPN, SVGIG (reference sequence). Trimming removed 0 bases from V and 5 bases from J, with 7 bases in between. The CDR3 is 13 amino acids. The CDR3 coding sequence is TGTGCCTGGAGTGTAGGCCATACCGGGGAGCTGTTTTTT. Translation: CAWSVGHTGELFF.

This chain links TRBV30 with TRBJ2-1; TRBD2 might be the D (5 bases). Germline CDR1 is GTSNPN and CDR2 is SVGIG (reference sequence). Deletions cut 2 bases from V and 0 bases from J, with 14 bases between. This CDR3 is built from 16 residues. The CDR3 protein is CAWSPTRASSYNEQFF. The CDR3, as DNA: TGTGCCTGGAGTCCAACGAGGGCGAGCTCCTACAATGAGCAGTTCTTC.

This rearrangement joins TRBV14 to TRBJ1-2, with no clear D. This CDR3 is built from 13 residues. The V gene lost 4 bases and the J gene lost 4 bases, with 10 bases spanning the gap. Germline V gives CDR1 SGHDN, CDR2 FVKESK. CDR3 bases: TGTGCCAGCAGCCCAACAGAGACCTATGGCTACACCTTC. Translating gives CASSPTETYGYTF. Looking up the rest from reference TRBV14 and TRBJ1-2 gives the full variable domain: EAGVTQFPSHSVIEKGQTVTLRCDPISGHDNLYWYRRVMGKEIKFLLHFVKESKQDESGMPNNRFLAERTGGTYSTLKVQPAELEDSGVYFCASSPTETYGYTFGSGTRLTVV.

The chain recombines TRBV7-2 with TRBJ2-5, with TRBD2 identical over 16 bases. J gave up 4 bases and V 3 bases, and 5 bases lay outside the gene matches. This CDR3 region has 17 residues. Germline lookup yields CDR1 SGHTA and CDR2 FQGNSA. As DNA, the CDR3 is TGTGCCAGCAGCTTCGGGACTAGCGGGAGGGTAGGAGAGACCCAGTACTTC. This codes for CASSFGTSGRVGETQYF.

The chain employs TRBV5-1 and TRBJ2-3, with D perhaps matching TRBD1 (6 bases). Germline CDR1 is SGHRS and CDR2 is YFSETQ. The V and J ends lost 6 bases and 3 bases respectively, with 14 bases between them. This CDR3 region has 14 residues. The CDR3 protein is CASTANRATDTQYF. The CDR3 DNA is TGCGCCAGCACGGCGAACAGGGCAACAGATACGCAGTATTTT.

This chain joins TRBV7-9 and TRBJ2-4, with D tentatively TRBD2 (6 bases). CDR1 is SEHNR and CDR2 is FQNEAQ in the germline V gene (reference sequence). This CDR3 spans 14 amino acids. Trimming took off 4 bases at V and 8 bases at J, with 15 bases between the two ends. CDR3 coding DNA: TGTGCCAGCAGCTCCCGCAGGGAGGCGGACATTCAGTACTTC. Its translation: CASSSRREADIQYF.

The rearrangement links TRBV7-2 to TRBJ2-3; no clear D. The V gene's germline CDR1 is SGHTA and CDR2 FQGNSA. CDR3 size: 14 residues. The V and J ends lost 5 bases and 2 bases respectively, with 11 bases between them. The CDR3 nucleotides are TGTGCCAGCAGCAGCGCTAGGTCCACAGATACGCAGTATTTT. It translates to CASSSARSTDTQYF.

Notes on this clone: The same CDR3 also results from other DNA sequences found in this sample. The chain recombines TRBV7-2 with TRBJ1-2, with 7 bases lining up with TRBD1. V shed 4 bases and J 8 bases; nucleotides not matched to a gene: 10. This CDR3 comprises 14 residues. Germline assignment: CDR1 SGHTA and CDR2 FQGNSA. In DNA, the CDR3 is TGTGCCAGCAGCTCCACAGGACAGGCCAGGGGCTACACCTTC. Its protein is CASSSTGQARGYTF. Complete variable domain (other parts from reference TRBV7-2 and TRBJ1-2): GAGVSQSPSNKVTEKGKDVELRCDPISGHTALYWYRQSLGQGLEFLIYFQGNSAPDKSGLPSDRFSAERTGGSVSTLTIQRTQQEDSAVYLCASSSTGQARGYTFGSGTRLTVV.

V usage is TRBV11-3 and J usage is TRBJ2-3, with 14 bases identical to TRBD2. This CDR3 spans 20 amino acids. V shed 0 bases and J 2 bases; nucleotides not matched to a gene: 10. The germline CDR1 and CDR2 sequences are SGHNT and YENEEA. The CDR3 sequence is CASSLEGLAGVGENTDTQYF. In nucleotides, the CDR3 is TGTGCCAGCAGCTTAGAGGGACTAGCGGGAGTGGGAGAGAACACAGATACGCAGTATTTT.

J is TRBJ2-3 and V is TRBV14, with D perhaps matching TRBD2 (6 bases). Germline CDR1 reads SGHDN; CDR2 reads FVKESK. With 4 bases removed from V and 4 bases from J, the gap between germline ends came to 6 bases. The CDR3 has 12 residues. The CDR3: CASSPGADTQYF. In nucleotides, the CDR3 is TGTGCCAGCAGCCCGGGGGCAGATACGCAGTATTTT.

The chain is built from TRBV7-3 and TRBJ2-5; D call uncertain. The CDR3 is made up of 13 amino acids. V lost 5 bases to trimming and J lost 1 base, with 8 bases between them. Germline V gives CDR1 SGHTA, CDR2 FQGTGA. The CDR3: CASSKSSQETQYF. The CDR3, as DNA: TGTGCCAGCAGCAAATCTTCCCAAGAGACCCAGTACTTC.

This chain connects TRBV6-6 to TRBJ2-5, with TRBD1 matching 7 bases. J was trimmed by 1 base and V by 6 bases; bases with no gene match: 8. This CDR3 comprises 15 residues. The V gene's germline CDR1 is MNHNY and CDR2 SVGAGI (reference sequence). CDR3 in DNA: TGTGCCAGCAGATCCCTAGGACAGGTCCAAGAGACCCAGTACTTC. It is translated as CASRSLGQVQETQYF.

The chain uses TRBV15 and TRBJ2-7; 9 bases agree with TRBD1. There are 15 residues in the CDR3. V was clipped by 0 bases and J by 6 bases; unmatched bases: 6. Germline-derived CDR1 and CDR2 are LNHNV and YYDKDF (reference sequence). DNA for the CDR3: TGTGCCACCAGCAGAGATCTTGTGACAGGGGGCGAGCAGTACTTC. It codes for CATSRDLVTGGEQYF.